A selection of T cell receptor beta chains follows, all from one sample in a study of patients and donors after allogeneic stem cell transplantation. From the RT-PCR reads, TCRdb called clonotypes with MiXCR, one entry per CDR3 protein. The repertoire holds about a million distinct CDR3 sequences, with approximately 18% as singletons. The sample taken for sequencing was blood, either unsorted or a sorted T cell fraction (not recorded which). The origin of the receptors is a human donor who was either an allogeneic HSCT recipient or a stem cell or donor lymphocyte infusion donor (not recorded which). It is not recorded whose cells these are; they may come from a transplant donor. CDR3s include the opening cysteine and the closing phenylalanine or tryptophan.

cdr3_length v_call cdr3_aa
15 TRBV19 CASRTGGTTGYGYTF
17 TRBV12-3/TRBV12-4 CASSFYRLAGASETQYF
15 TRBV4-1 CASSQTSGAQETQYF
17 TRBV6-1 CASSHTGTGFAYNEQFF
15 TRBV12-3/TRBV12-4 CASSLNPAGAYEQYF
11 TRBV3-1 CASSQEREQFF
12 TRBV12-3/TRBV12-4 CASSLRGVKLFF
15 TRBV20-1 CSAPASGVSSYEQYF
14 TRBV7-9 CASSFLQGSSEAFF
16 TRBV6-1 CASSKTGQGGYQPQHF
17 TRBV12-3/TRBV12-4 CASSFEGFPPNTGELFF
15 TRBV4-1 CASSRLAGYQETQYF
17 TRBV30 CAWSVPLWGLSNQPQHF
17 TRBV7-9 CASSSRGDGSSYNEQFF
12 TRBV20-1 CSARRETDTQYF
16 TRBV6-5 CASSYSGRVGAYEQYF
20 TRBV5-1 CASSSPRGRGRGATNEKLFF
14 TRBV2 CASSERSLNQPQHF
13 TRBV20-1 CSASALSNTEAFF
16 TRBV9 CASSPQGQGWQETQYF
13 TRBV7-6 CASSLRGIYGYTF
15 TRBV30 CAWKRTGLNTGELFF
15 TRBV20-1 CSAIPGQEKYNEQFF
14 TRBV6-1 CATGTGKGGNTIYF
15 TRBV12-3/TRBV12-4 CASSNGQGVFYEQYF
14 TRBV7-7 CASSLDRGHETQYF